This T cell receptor (beta chain) was recorded in a study of cytomegalovirus exposure and HLA in healthy donors (dated by TCRdb to the late 2010s). At the level of the whole study: An earlier analysis of 550 to 700 of the donors reported approximately 290 Gb of sequence data and more than 90 million unique TCR beta sequences from 150 million to 200 million T cells. The number of typed donors differed by locus: about 620-640 for A, B, C, DRB1 and DQB1; approximately 520 for DQA1; about 600 for DPA1; and around 450 for DPB1. The study aimed to test whether cataloging public T cell receptors could reveal signatures of past pathogen exposure. The study profiled the T cell repertoires of under 700 subjects by immunosequencing and related them to cytomegalovirus serostatus. On average, roughly 250,000 unique TCR beta nucleotide sequences were sequenced per donor among a few hundred genotyped donors of the cohort, with roughly a sixth of those sequences being non-productive. Alongside the repertoire data, information on donor age, sex, ethnicity and CMV serostatus was compiled. To decide whether each TCR beta V gene segment behaved as functional or pseudogenic, an earlier analysis of some 600 of the donors relied on high-throughput TCR beta sequencing. In a later genetic analysis, genome-wide SNP genotypes for about three fifths of the 666 donors were used, and that subset was treated as a discovery cohort. The later analysis used no new phenotypic data to find candidate immune exposures, relying instead on TCR beta sequences and their occurrence across donors. All discovery cohort repertoires had been generated using a single sequencing platform. A separate validation cohort of 100 to 150 different subjects was used in addition to the approximately 610-subject first cohort. About 5 DR-DQ haplotypes were handled as single units for association and clustering, since linkage in the cohort was strong. To predict cytomegalovirus infection status, the study combined high-throughput TCR immunosequencing, statistical association of individual TCRs with disease status, and machine learning. An early release covering more than 500 HLA-typed donors comprised approximately 300 gigabases of sequencing data and approximately 80 million unique TCR sequences. A later analysis re-examined previously published TCR beta repertoires from several hundred donors and added high-resolution HLA genotyping to investigate patterns of TCR occurrence. Among the approximately 400 genotyped donors, approximately 77% belonged to the genetic ancestry cluster associated with self-reported Caucasian donors. HLA typing included class I and class II loci at four-digit resolution.

The germline V gene (reference sequence) gives CDR1 as MNHEY and CDR2 as SMNVEV. The CDR3 numbers 12 residues from cysteine through phenylalanine. The entry retains the CDR3 DNA only, 36 bases that are in frame from base 1. This clone was found once. The target of this receptor is not known. One junction end does not reproduce the germline sequence, and a read error may be involved. In total, fewer than 750 healthy bone marrow donors made up the cohort. At the time of sampling, all cohort members were nominally healthy, though unrecorded immune exposures were likely present. The donor was CMV seropositive and belonged to the group of more than 250 seropositive cohort members. Every donor gave a peripheral blood sample, and the peripheral blood mononuclear cells from that sample were used for TCR beta sequencing. The Qiagen DNeasy Blood Extraction Kit was used to extract genomic DNA from the blood cell samples.

Receptor amplification or capture employed the immunoSEQ multiplex PCR assay. For the multiplex PCR, a mixture combining 60 forward primers for TCR Vbeta segments and 13 reverse primers for TCR Jbeta segments was used. The CDR3 region of rearranged TCR beta genes was amplified from genomic DNA by a multiplex PCR assay. The amplified TCR beta libraries were sequenced on the Illumina HiSeq System as 87-base-pair reads. In the original analysis: A later analysis tallied 75 million to 95 million unique TCR beta chains across the 666 repertoires, and roughly 11 million of those chains were shared by two or more donors. To remove PCR and sequencing errors, raw reads were error-corrected and collapsed into unique sequences using a nearest-neighbor algorithm that merged closely related sequences. To assign V, D and J gene segments, CDR3 sequences were aligned to IMGT reference sequences. Each retained sequence needed at least a six-nucleotide match to both a V gene segment and a J gene segment. Rearrangements were classified as productive when the CDR3 lacked stop codons and remained in frame with V and J, and all other rearrangements were classified as non-productive. CDR3 was defined by IMGT convention, running from the second conserved V-encoded cysteine to the conserved J-encoded phenylalanine. The earlier analysis of about 570 of the donors excluded any sequence lacking an unambiguous match to a single V gene segment. An earlier analysis of a few hundred of the donors called V segments functional above 56.7% productive rearrangements and segregating when the between-donor standard deviation exceeded 5%. To diagnose cytomegalovirus status from the catalog of TCR beta chain sequences, a statistical classification framework was built. In a later analysis, TCR nucleotide sequences were compared against IMGT/GENE-DB human TR gene sequences so that V and J genes could be assigned. In a later analysis, CDR3 sequences and most-parsimonious VDJ recombination scenarios were assigned using the TCRdist pipeline. A later analysis defined each TCR beta chain by its CDR3 amino acid sequence plus V-gene family, and excluded reads lacking a unique V-gene family. In a later analysis, fewer than 650 highly shared, low-generation-probability nucleotide sequences were removed to address suspected cross-contamination and a sequencing artifact. For each public chain, a later analysis derived a clonal expansion index from normalized ranks of inferred template counts within each repertoire. Generation probabilities in a later analysis came from a VDJ recombination model fitted to out-of-frame rearrangements, and those results were checked against IGoR. In a later analysis, hypergeometric tests were used to score TCR-TCR, TCR-HLA and TCR-CMV co-occurrence, with a repertoire-size bias correction applied to TCR pairs. To estimate false discovery rates, a later analysis permuted the HLA or CMV assignments 20 times. In a later analysis, co-occurring TCRs were grouped with DBSCAN, and TCRdist sequence similarity was added when clustering was performed within HLA-allele-positive subsets. Repertoires with fewer than 30,000 or more than 120,000 public chains, plus five repertoires with anomalous nucleotide sharing, were excluded from co-occurrence clustering. TCRdb stores this immuneACCESS table with in-frame sequences only. Part of the clones is absent; in the studies checked, under half of the shortfall reflects unresolved V genes, and no reason is known for the rest. V and J calls and clone size are copied from that table; D and trimming were computed from the DNA. A total of 140,000 or so clones appear in this sample, around 72% of them only once. About 4.3% of the sample is held by the ten biggest clonotypes.

Findings and caveats that apply to the study as a whole: In vitro tests confirmed that a few of the cytomegalovirus-associated TCR beta chains recognize cytomegalovirus antigens. The only immune exposure information available for the cohort was CMV serostatus. When HLA alleles, especially DR and DQ, strongly co-occurred, TCR associations were difficult to assign to individual alleles. In an earlier analysis of under 600 of the donors, most TCR beta V segments were observed in productive rearrangements about 87% or about 30% of the time, broadly matching IMGT annotations. Most CMV-associated TCR beta chains appeared to be HLA-restricted in a later analysis, and the HLA associations seemed to be driven largely by CMV exposure. A further reported finding was that TCR beta sequences accurately predicted the HLA-A and HLA-B alleles for most subjects in the first cohort. The study gave a list of 150 to 200 TCR beta chains associated with cytomegalovirus. A cluster of highly shared sequence variants was judged likely to represent a technical artifact of the sequencing pipeline. Compared with the roughly 700-donor mean, donors in an Asian-associated ancestry cluster had fewer N-insertions in productive TCRs, according to a later genetic analysis. The authors suggested that the approach could potentially be extended to other disease states and immunological phenotypes. An association between a missense DCLRE1C variant and V-gene and J-gene trimming of TCR beta chains was found in a later genetic analysis and replicated in an independent cohort. Several of the top co-occurrence clusters appeared to be linked to parvovirus B19, influenza, CMV and Epstein-Barr virus, according to a later analysis. Because counts were too low, approximately 15 rarely observed V segments, including chromosome 9 orphons, were excluded from the earlier analysis of fewer than 650 of the donors. In both the original and validation cohorts, the classifier was reported to diagnose cytomegalovirus status with high specificity and sensitivity. Because HLA typing was missing for some donors at each locus, association tests included only the typed subset. While some public TCRs were present in many individuals, most TCR sequences turned up only very rarely across donors. Some IMGT-functional V segments, including TRBV6-2 and TRBV6-3, could not be told apart with the 87-base-pair reads, so those segments were excluded. Linkage disequilibrium might explain the correlated functional status among segregating V segments, but an unknown experimental factor could not be ruled out. In a later analysis, HLA-associated TCR beta chains showed more clonal expansion and lower generation probabilities than non-associated chains that were equally common. Presence/absence analyses assumed roughly uniform sequencing depth across donors, an assumption that may not hold. A later analysis found that TCR association rates varied across HLA loci, with DRB1 alleles showing the most associated TCRs and HLA-C alleles the fewest. The cohort was sequenced for TCR beta chains only, and without alpha or paired-chain data the features that could be detected were limited. At a false discovery rate of 0.05, a later analysis linked some 18,000 TCR beta sequences to specific HLA alleles.

The sample was PBMCs. This clonotype was obtained from a man aged 18 to 29 in good health and CMV-seropositive. In this chain, TRBV27 is recombined with TRBJ1-2; the D segment could be TRBD1, given 5 matching bases. The DNA sequence is given as TGTGCGAGCAGGGCAGGTTTCCAAGGCTACACCTTC. Its product reads: CASRAGFQGYTF.